This T cell receptor beta chain comes out of a study of radiation and T cells in renal cell carcinoma. Trimming took off 5 bases at V and 7 bases at J, with 18 bases between the two ends. This CDR3 is built from 14 residues. Looked up from germline, CDR1 is SGHDT and CDR2 is YYEEEE. Time point meaning: baseline pretreatment blood. Described treatment: 15 Gy SBRT to primary tumor, nephrectomy 4 weeks later. The tumor was a clear cell renal cell carcinoma. TCRdb's table, derived via immunoSEQ multiplex PCR, lists solely in-frame clones and lacks some. The sample holds around 160,000 clones, about 87% seen once.

The chain employs TRBV5-6 and TRBJ1-1, with D possibly matching TRBD1 (6 bases). This sample comprised blood, obtained from a patient whose treatment included radiotherapy and nephrectomy. This TCR was recovered from a woman between 65 and 79 years old with renal cell carcinoma. This CDR3 is CASSPGAGAGEAFF. CDR3 coding DNA: TGTGCCAGCAGTCCGGGGGCAGGGGCGGGTGAAGCTTTCTTT.